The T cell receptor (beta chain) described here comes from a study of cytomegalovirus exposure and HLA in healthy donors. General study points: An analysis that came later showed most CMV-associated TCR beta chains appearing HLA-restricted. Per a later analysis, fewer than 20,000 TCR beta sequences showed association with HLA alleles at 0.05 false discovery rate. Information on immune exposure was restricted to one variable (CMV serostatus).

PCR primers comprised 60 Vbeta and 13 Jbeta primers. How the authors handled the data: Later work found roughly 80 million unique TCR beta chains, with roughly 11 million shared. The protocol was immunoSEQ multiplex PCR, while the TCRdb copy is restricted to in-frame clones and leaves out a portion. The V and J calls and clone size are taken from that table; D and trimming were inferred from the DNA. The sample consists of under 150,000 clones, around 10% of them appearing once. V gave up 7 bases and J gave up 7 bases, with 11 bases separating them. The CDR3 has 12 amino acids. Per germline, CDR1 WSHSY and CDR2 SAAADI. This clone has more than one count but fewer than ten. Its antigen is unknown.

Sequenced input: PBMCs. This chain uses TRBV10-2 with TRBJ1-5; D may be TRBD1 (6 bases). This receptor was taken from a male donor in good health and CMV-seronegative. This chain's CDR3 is CASKQGVQPQHF. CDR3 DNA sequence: TGCGCCAGCAAACAGGGCGTACAGCCCCAGCATTTT.